This entry concerns a single TCR beta chain. The data originate from a study of blood T cell repertoires in COVID-19. Profiled with immunoSEQ multiplex PCR; TCRdb holds only in-frame clones, not every one. The sample lists 35,000 to 50,000 clones, over 75% seen once, with over 1% in the top ten. This clonotype was obtained from a woman between 40 and 55 years old with acute or convalescent COVID-19. The sample consisted of peripheral blood.

The CDR3 region is CASSYSGVGTNTEAFF. The DNA for the CDR3 is TGTGCCAGCAGTTACAGCGGGGTAGGGACGAACACTGAAGCTTTCTTT. V is TRBV6-5 and J is TRBJ1-1; a possible D gene is TRBD1 (5 bases). This CDR3 has 16 amino acids. Per the germline V gene, CDR1 is MNHEY and CDR2 is SVGAGI. With 2 bases removed from V and 1 base from J, the gap between germline ends came to 14 bases.